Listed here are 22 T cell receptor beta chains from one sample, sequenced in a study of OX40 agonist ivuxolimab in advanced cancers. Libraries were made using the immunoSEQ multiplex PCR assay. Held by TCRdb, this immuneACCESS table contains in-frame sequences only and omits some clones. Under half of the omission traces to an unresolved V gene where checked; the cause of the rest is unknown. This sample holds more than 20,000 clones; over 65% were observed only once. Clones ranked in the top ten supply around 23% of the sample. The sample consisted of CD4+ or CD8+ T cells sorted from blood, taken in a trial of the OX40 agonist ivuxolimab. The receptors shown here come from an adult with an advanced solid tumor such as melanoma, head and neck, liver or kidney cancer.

The CDR3 sequence is CASSVGQGQKQPQHF. The CDR3 region has the DNA TGTGCCAGCAGCGTGGGACAGGGGCAAAAGCAGCCCCAGCATTTT. The rearrangement joins TRBV9 to TRBJ1-5; the match to TRBD1 covers 10 bases. The CDR3 spans 15 residues. The V gene end was trimmed by 2 bases and the J gene end by 7 bases; junction bases not matched to a gene: 6. The germline V gene has CDR1 SGDLS and CDR2 YYNGEE.

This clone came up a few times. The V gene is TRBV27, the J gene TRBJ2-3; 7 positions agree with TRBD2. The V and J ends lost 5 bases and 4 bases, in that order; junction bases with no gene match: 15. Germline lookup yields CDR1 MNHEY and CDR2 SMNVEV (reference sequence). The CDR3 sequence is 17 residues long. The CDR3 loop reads CASSPSGGGYSADTQYF. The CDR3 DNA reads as TGTGCCAGCAGTCCCTCGGGCGGGGGTTACAGCGCAGATACGCAGTATTTT.

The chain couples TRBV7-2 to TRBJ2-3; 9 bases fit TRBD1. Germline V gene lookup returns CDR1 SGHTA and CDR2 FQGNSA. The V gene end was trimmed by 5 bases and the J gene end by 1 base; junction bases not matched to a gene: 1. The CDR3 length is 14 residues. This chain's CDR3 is CASSRDRGTDTQYF. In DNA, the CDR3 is TGTGCCAGCAGCCGGGACAGGGGCACAGATACGCAGTATTTT.

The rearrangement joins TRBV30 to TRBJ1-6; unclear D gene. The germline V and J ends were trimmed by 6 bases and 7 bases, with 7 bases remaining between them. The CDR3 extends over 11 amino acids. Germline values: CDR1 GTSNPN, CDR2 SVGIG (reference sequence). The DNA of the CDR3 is TGTGCCTGCGAGGAGAATTCACCCCTCCACTTT. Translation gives CACEENSPLHF.

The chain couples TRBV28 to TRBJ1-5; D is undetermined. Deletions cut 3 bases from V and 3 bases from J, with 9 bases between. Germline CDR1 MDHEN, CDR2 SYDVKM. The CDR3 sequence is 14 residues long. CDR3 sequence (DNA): TGTGCCAGCAGTTTGGCGCTTTACAATCAGCCCCAGCATTTT. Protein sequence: CASSLALYNQPQHF.

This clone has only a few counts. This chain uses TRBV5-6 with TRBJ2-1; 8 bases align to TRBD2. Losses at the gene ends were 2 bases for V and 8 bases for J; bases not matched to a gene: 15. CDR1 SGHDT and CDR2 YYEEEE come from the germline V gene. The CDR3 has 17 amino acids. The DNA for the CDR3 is TGTGCCAGCAGCTTCCTGCCAGCGGGGGTTAGGGGCGATGAGCAGTTCTTC. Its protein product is CASSFLPAGVRGDEQFF.

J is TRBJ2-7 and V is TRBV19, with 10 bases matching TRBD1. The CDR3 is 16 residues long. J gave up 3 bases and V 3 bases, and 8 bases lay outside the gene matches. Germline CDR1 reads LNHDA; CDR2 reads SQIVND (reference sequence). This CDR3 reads CASSIARRTGGYEQYF. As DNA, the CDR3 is TGTGCCAGTAGTATTGCGCGCCGGACAGGGGGCTACGAGCAGTACTTC.

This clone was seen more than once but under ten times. The CDR3: CASSLEARLVTDTQYF. For the CDR3, the DNA is TGTGCCAGCAGCTTAGAGGCGAGACTAGTCACAGATACGCAGTATTTT. The chain uses TRBV7-8 and TRBJ2-3; D perhaps matches TRBD2 (6 bases). Germline V lookup: CDR1 SGHVS, CDR2 FQNEAQ. This CDR3 has 16 residues. Trimming removed 1 base at V and 2 bases at J, with 13 bases between.

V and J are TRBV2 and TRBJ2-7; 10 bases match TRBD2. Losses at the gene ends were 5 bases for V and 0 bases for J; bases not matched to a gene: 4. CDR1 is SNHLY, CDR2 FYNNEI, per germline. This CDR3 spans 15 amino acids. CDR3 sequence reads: CASSLLAGSSYEQYF. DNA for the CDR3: TGTGCCAGCAGTTTACTAGCGGGGAGCTCCTACGAGCAGTACTTC.

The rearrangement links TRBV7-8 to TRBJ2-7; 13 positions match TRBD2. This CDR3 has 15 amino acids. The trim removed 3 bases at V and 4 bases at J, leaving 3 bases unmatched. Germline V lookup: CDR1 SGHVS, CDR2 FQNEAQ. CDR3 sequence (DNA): TGTGCCAGCAGCTTCGGGACTAGCGGGGCGTACGAGCAGTACTTC. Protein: CASSFGTSGAYEQYF.

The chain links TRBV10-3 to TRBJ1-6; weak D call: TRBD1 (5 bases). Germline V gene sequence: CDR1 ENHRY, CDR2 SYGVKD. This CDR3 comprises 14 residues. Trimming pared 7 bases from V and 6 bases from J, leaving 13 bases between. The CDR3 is CAIKEQGRNSPLHF. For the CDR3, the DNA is TGTGCCATCAAGGAGCAGGGACGTAATTCACCCCTCCACTTT.

The CDR3 nucleotides read TGTGCCAGCAGCCCCCTAGATGAAGCTTTCTTT. Its protein is CASSPLDEAFF. The V gene is TRBV7-8, the J gene TRBJ1-1; no firm D call. The CDR3 is made up of 11 amino acids. The germline V and J ends were trimmed by 5 bases and 7 bases, with 8 bases remaining between them. Germline-derived CDR1 and CDR2 are SGHVS and FQNEAQ. Drawing the rest from reference TRBV7-8 and TRBJ1-1, the complete variable domain is GAGVSQSPRYKVAKRGQDVALRCDPISGHVSLFWYQQALGQGPEFLTYFQNEAQLDKSGLPSDRFFAERPEGSVSTLKIQRTQQEDSAVYLCASSPLDEAFFGQGTRLTVV.

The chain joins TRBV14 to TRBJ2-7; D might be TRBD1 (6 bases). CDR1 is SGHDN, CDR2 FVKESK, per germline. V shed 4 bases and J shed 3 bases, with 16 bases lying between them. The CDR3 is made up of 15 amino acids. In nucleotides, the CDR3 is TGTGCCAGCAGCCTTCGAACAGGGACGGTCTACGAGCAGTACTTC. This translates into CASSLRTGTVYEQYF.

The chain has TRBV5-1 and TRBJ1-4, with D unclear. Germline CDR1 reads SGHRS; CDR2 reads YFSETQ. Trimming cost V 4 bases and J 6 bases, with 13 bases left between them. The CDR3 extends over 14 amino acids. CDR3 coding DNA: TGCGCCAGCAGCGCCGGGATTAGAGATGAAAAACTGTTTTTT. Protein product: CASSAGIRDEKLFF.

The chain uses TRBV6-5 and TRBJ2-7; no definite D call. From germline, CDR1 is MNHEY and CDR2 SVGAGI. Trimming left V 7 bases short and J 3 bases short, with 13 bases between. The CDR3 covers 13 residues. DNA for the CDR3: TGTGCCAGCATTGGGCAGACCTTCTACGAGCAGTACTTC. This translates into CASIGQTFYEQYF.

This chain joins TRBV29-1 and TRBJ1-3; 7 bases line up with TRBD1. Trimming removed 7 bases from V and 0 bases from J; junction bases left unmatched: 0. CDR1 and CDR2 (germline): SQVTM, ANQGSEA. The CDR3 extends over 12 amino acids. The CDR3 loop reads CSGQGSGNTIYF. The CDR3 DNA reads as TGCAGCGGACAGGGCTCTGGAAACACCATATATTTT.

The CDR3 nucleotides are TGTGCCAGCAGCCAAGATCCAACGGGGTCCAACTATGGCTACACCTTC. As protein: CASSQDPTGSNYGYTF. The chain uses TRBV14 and TRBJ1-2, with D unclear. Trimming left V 0 bases short and J 2 bases short, with 13 bases between. The V gene's germline CDR1 is SGHDN and CDR2 FVKESK. The CDR3 contains 16 residues.

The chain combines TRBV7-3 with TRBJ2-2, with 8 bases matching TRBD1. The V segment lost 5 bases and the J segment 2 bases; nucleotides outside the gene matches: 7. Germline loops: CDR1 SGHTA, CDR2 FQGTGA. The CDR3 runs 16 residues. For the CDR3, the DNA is TGTGCCAGCAGCACAAGGACAGGGAGAAACACCGGGGAGCTGTTTTTT. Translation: CASSTRTGRNTGELFF.

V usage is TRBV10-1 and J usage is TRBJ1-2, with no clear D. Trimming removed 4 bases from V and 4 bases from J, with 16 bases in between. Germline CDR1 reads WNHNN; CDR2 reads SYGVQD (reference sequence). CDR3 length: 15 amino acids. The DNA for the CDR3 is TGCGCCAGCAGTGGGCGTTCGCGAAAGACCTATGGCTACACCTTC. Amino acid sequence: CASSGRSRKTYGYTF.

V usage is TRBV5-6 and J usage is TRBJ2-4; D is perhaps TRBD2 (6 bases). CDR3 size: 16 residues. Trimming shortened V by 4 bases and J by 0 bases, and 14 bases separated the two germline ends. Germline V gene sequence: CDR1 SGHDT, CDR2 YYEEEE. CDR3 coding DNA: TGTGCCAGCAGCGCGGAGGGCGGATTAGCCAAAAACATTCAGTACTTC. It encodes CASSAEGGLAKNIQYF.

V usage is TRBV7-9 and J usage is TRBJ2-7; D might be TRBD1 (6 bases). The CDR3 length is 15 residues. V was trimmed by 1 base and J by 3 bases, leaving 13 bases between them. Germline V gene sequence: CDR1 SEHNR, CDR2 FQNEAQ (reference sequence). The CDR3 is CASSLGPGEYYEQYF. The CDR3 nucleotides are TGTGCCAGCAGCTTAGGTCCAGGGGAGTACTACGAGCAGTACTTC.

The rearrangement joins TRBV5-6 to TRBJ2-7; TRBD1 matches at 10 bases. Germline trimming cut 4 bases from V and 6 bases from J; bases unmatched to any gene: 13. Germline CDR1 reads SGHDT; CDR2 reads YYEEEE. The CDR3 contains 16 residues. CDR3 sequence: CASSPREGTGDVEQYF. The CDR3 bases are TGTGCCAGCAGCCCTCGAGAGGGGACAGGGGATGTCGAGCAGTACTTC.